This TCR beta chain was recorded in a study of technical replicates of blood from several donors. The method was immunoSEQ multiplex PCR; TCRdb's version includes in-frame clones alone and lacks a portion of them. The sample gives some 68,000 clones, roughly 92% of which show up once; roughly 0.36% is in the top ten. Germline V CDR1 and CDR2: SGHRS, YFSETQ. CDR3 length equals 13 residues. The V and J ends lost 4 bases and 14 bases, in that order; junction bases with no gene match: 10. The V call is TRBV5-1, the J call TRBJ2-1; TRBD1 agrees at 9 bases. The sample consisted of T cells isolated from PBMCs. The source is a human donor in good health. The CDR3 protein is CASSTAWDREKFF. The CDR3 DNA is TGCGCCAGCAGCACTGCCTGGGACAGGGAAAAGTTCTTC.